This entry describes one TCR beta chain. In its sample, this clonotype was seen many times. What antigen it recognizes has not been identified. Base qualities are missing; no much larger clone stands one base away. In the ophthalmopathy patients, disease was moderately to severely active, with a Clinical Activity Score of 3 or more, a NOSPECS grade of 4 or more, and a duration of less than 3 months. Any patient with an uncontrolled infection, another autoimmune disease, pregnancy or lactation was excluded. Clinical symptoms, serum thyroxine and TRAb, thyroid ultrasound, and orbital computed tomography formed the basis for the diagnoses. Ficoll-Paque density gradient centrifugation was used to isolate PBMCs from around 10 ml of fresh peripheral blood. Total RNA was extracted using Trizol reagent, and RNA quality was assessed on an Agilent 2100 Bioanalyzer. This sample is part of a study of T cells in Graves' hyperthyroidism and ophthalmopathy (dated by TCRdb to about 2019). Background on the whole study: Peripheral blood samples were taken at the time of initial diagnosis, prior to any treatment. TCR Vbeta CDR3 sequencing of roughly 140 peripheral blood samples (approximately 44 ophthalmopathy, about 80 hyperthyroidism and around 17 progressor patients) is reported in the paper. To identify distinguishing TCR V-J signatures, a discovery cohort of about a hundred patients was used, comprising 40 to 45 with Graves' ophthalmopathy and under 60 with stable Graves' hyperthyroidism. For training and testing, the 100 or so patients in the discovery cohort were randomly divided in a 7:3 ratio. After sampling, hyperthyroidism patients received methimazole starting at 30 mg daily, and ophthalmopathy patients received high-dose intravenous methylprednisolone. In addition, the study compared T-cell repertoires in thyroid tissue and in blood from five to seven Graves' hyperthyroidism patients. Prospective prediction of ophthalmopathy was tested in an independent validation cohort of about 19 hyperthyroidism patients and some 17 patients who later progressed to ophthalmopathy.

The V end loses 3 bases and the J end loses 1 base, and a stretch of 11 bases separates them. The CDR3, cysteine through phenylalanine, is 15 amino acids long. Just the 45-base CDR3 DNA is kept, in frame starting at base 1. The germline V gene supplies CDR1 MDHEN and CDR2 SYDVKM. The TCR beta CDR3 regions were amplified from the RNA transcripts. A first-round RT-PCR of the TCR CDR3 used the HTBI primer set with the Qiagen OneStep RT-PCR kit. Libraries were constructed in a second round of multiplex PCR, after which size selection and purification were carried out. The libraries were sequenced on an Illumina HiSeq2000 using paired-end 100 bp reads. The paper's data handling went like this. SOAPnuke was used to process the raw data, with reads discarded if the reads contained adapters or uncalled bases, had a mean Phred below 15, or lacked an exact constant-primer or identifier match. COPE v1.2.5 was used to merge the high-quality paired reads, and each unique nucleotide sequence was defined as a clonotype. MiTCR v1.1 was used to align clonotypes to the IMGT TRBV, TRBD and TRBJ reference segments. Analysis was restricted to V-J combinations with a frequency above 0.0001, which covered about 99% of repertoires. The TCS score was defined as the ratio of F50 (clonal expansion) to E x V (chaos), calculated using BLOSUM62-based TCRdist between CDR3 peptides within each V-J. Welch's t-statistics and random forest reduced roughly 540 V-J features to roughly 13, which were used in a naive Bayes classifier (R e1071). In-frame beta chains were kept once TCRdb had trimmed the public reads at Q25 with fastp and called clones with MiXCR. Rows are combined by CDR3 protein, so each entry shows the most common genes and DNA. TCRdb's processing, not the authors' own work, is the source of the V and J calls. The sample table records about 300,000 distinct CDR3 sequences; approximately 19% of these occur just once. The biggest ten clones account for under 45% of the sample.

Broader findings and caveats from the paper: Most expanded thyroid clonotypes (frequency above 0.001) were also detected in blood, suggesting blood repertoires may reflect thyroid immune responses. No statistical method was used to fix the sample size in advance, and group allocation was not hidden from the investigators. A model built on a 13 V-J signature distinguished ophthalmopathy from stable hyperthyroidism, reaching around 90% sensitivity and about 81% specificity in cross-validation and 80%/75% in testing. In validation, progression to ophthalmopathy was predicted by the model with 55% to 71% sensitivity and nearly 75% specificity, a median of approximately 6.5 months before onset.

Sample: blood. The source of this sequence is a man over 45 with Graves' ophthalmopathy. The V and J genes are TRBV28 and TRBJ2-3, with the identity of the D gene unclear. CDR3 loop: CASSLARARTDTQYF. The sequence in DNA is TGTGCCAGCAGTTTGGCCAGAGCTCGCACAGATACGCAGTATTTT.